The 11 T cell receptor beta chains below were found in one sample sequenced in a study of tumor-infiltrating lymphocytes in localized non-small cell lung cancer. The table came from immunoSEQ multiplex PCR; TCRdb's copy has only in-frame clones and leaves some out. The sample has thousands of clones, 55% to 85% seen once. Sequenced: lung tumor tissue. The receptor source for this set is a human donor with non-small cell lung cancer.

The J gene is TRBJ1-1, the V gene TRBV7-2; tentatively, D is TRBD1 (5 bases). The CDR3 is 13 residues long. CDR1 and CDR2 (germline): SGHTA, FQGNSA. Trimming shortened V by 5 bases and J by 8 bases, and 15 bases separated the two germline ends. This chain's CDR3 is CASSPSQGLEAFF. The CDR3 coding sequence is TGTGCCAGCAGCCCCTCCCAGGGTCTCGAAGCTTTCTTT.

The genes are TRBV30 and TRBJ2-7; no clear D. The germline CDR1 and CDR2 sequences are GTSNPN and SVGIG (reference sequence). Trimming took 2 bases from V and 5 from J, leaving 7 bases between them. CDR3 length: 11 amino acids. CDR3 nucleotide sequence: TGTGCCTGGAGTCCCCGCCACGAGCAGTACTTC. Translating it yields CAWSPRHEQYF. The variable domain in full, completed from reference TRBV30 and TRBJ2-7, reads SQTIHQWPATLVQPVGSPLSLECTVEGTSNPNLYWYRQAAGRGLQLLFYSVGIGQISSEVPQNLSASRPQDRQFILSSKKLLLSDSGFYLCAWSPRHEQYFGPGTRLTVT.

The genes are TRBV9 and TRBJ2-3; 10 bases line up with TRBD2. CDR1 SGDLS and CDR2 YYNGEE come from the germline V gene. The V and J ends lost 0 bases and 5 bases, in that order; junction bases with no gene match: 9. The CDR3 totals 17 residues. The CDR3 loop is CASSVAPTSGEGDTQYF. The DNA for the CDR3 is TGTGCCAGCAGCGTAGCTCCAACTAGCGGGGAGGGAGATACGCAGTATTTT.

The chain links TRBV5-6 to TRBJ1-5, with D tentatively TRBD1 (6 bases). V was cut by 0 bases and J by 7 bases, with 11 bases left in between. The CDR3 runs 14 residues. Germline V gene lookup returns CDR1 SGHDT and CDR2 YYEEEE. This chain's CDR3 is CASSLGPGEQPQHF. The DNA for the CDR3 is TGTGCCAGCAGCTTGGGGCCAGGGGAGCAGCCCCAGCATTTT.

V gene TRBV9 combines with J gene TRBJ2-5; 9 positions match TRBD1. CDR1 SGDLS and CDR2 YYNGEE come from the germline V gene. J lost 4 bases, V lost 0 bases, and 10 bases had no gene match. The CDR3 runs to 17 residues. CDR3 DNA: TGTGCCAGCAGCGTAGAGGACAGGGGATTTATCGGAGAGACCCAGTACTTC. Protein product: CASSVEDRGFIGETQYF.

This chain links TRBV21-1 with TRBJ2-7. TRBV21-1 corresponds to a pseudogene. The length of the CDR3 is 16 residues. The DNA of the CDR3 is TGTGCCAGCAGCAAGGGCGGCACGGCCAGCTCCTACGAGCAGTACGTC. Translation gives CASSKGGTASSYEQYV.

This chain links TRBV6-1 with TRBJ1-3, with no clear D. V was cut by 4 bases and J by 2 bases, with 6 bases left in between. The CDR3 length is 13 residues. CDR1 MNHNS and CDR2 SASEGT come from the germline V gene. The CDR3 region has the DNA TGTGCCAGCAGTGTCGGGCCTGGAAACACCATATATTTT. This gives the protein CASSVGPGNTIYF.

The CDR3 loop is CASSVVTGLSRGTGELFF. In DNA form, the CDR3 reads TGTGCCAGCAGCGTAGTGACAGGGCTTAGCCGAGGCACCGGGGAGCTGTTTTTT. The chain couples TRBV9 to TRBJ2-2, with 7 bases identical to TRBD1. The CDR3 consists of 18 residues. Unmatched junction bases numbered 12, after V lost 0 bases and J lost 4 bases. Germline CDR1 and CDR2: SGDLS and YYNGEE.

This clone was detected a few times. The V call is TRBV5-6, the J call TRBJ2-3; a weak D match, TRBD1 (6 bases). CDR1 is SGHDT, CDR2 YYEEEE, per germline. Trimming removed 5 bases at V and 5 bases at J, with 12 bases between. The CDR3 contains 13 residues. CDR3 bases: TGTGCCAGCAGTTGGGGACAATTAGATACGCAGTATTTT. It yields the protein CASSWGQLDTQYF.

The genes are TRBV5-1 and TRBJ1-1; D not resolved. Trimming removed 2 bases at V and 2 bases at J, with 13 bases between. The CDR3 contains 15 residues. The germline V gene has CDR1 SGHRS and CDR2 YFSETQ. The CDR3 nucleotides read TGCGCCAGCAGCTTTTCTTTCGGATTAAACACTGAAGCTTTCTTT. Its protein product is CASSFSFGLNTEAFF.

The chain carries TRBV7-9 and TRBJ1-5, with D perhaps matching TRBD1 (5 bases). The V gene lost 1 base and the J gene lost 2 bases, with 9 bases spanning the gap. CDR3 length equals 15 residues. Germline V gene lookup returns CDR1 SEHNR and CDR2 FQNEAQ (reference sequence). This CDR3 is CASSLGGVGNQPQHF. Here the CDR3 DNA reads TGTGCCAGCAGCTTAGGGGGGGTAGGCAATCAGCCCCAGCATTTT.